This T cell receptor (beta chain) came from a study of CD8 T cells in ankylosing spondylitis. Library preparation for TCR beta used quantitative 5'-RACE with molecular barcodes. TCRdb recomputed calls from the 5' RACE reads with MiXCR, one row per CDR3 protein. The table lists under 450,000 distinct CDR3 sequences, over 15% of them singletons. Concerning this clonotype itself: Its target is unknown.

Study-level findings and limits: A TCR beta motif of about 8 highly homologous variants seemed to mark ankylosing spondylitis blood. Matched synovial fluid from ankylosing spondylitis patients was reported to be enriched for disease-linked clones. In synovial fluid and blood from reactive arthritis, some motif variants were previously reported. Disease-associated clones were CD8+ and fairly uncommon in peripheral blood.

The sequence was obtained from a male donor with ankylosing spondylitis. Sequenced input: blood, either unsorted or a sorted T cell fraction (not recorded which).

CDR3 coding DNA: TGTGCCAGCCAGACGGGGACTGAAGCTTTCTTT. Residues: CASQTGTEAFF. The V and J genes are TRBV6-1 and TRBJ1-1, with D uncertain. The germline CDR1 and CDR2 sequences are MNHNS and SASEGT. This CDR3 is built from 11 residues. Trimming removed 8 bases from V and 5 bases from J, with 9 bases in between.